Listed below are T cell receptor beta chains from one sample, sequenced in a study of cytomegalovirus exposure and HLA in healthy donors. Assay used: immunoSEQ multiplex PCR; TCRdb lists only in-frame clones, some missing. The table includes 250,000 to 300,000 clones, just over 85% detected once. Sequences were obtained from PBMCs. These receptors all come from a woman aged 18-30 years in good health and CMV-seronegative. Each CDR3 is given with its conserved first and last residue. Each record gives: J gene, D gene, V gene, clone size, CDR3 DNA, CDR3 protein. The D gene is left open where the match is weak. A clone size is listed for some rows: how often the clone was seen (once, few, many), or a class if it is expanded.

>TRBJ1-3|-|TRBV29-1|-
TGCAGCGCCCGAGACTCTGGAAACACCATATATTTT
CSARDSGNTIYF
>TRBJ2-4|TRBD1|TRBV9|-
TGTGCCAGCAGCGTAGCTACAGGGGGTATGACCAAAAACATTCAGTACTTC
CASSVATGGMTKNIQYF
>TRBJ2-5|TRBD1|TRBV30|-
TGTGCCGGACAGGACAAGTACCAAGAGACCCAGTACTTC
CAGQDKYQETQYF
>TRBJ1-6|-|TRBV6-1|many
TGTGCCAGCAGTTCGGGGTCACAAAAAGGTTCACCCCTCCACTTT
CASSSGSQKGSPLHF
>TRBJ2-7|-|TRBV2|-
TGTGCCAGCAGTGAAGCGCTTCGGTGGAGAAATCCCTACGAGCAGTACTTC
CASSEALRWRNPYEQYF
>TRBJ1-6|-|TRBV10-1|few
TGCGCCAGCAGTGCCCAGGAAAATTCACCCCTCCACTTT
CASSAQENSPLHF
>TRBJ1-1|-|TRBV29-1|-
TGCAGCGGTCAACAGGTAGAGAACACTGAAGCTTTCTTT
CSGQQVENTEAFF
>TRBJ2-7|-|TRBV21-1|-
TGTGCCAGCAGCCTCAGGGGCCCCCTCTCCTACGAGCAGTACTTC
CASSLRGPLSYEQYF
>TRBJ1-6|TRBD1|TRBV11-2|-
TGTGCCAGCAGCGCCGACAGGGGTAATTCACCCCTCCACTTT
CASSADRGNSPLHF
>TRBJ2-3|TRBD1|TRBV2|-
TGTGCCAGCAGTCCCTACGGACAGGGGATAGAAGATACGCAGTATTTT
CASSPYGQGIEDTQYF
>TRBJ2-7|-|TRBV20-1|-
TGCAGTGCGCCCTCAGGGGACGAGCAGTACTTC
CSAPSGDEQYF
>TRBJ2-7|-|TRBV4-3|-
TGCGCCAGCAGCCAAGATCTCACGGAGACCTACGAGCAGTACTTC
CASSQDLTETYEQYF
>TRBJ2-1|-|TRBV19|-
TGTGCCAGTACTGACAGTCCGAGGAAGGATGAGCAGTTCTTC
CASTDSPRKDEQFF
>TRBJ1-1|-|TRBV29-1|-
TGCAGCGTTGACCCCTCACGCGCTGAAGCTTTCTTT
CSVDPSRAEAFF
>TRBJ2-1|-|TRBV30|-
TGTGCCTGGAGTGGACTAGGGACGACCTACAATGAGCAGTTCTTC
CAWSGLGTTYNEQFF
>TRBJ1-5|-|TRBV6-1|-
TGTGCCAGCAGTGCGTCCCGTGGCAATCAGCCCCAGCATTTT
CASSASRGNQPQHF
>TRBJ1-1|TRBD1|TRBV6-1|-
TGTGCCAGCAGTTTACAGGGGGCGCGAGCTTTCTTT
CASSLQGARAFF
>TRBJ2-5|-|TRBV6-5|-
TGTGCCAGCAGTTACTCTCTAGAAGTGACCCAGTACTTC
CASSYSLEVTQYF
>TRBJ1-3|-|TRBV7-2|-
TGTGCCAGCAGCTTAGCGGGCACCTTCTCTGGAAACACCATATATTTT
CASSLAGTFSGNTIYF
>TRBJ2-3|TRBD2|TRBV7-6|-
TGTGCCAGCAGCCAGCGGACTAGCGGGAGTACAGATACGCAGTATTTT
CASSQRTSGSTDTQYF
>TRBJ2-2|-|TRBV9|-
TGTGCCAGCAGCGTAGTTTCCGCCGGGGGGAACACCGGGGAGCTGTTTTTT
CASSVVSAGGNTGELFF
>TRBJ1-1|-|TRBV27|-
TGTGCCAGCAAATTCGTCAGAGGGAACACTGAAGCTTTCTTT
CASKFVRGNTEAFF
>TRBJ2-1|TRBD2|TRBV6-4|-
TGTGCCAGCAGTTTGCTAGCGGGGGGACCCTACGGAAGCTCCTACAATGAGCAGTTCTTC
CASSLLAGGPYGSSYNEQFF
>TRBJ1-5|-|TRBV11-3|-
TGTGCCAGCAGCTTTGGCACCCATCAGCCCCAGCATTTT
CASSFGTHQPQHF
>TRBJ1-2|-|TRBV4-1|-
TGCGCCAGCAGCCAAGAACACAGGGAAACAGCCGGCTACACCTTC
CASSQEHRETAGYTF
>TRBJ2-3|TRBD2|TRBV18|-
TGTGCCAGCTCCCATAGCGGGGGAACTAGCACAGATACGCAGTATTTT
CASSHSGGTSTDTQYF
>TRBJ1-2|-|TRBV11-2|-
TGTGCCAGCAGCTTATCCGGACAGTTGACTAACTATGGCTACACCTTC
CASSLSGQLTNYGYTF
>TRBJ2-6|-|TRBV6-6|-
TGTGCCAGCACCCTCATCCCGGTTATTGGGGCCAACGTCCTGACTTTC
CASTLIPVIGANVLTF
>TRBJ1-1|-|TRBV5-5|-
TGTGCCAGCAGCTTGGGACAGTCCGTCTTT
CASSLGQSVF